The 14 T cell receptor beta chains reported below all come from one sample, sequenced in a study of CXCR3-negative and CXCR3-positive naive CD8 T cells. Carrying UMI labels, the TRB cDNA libraries were prepared through 5' RACE. TCRdb reprocessed the 5' RACE reads, with one entry per CDR3 protein and no DNA. The sample's table shows approximately 45,000 distinct CDR3 sequences. Sequencing used memory CD8+ T cells from blood. All receptors come from a human donor in good health. Some clones in this sample may be carry-over from other donors' samples.

CDR3 loop: CASSDSTGSTDTQYF. This rearrangement joins TRBV6-4 to TRBJ2-3. The CDR3 spans 15 residues. The germline V gene has CDR1 MRHNA and CDR2 SNTAGT.

The chain is built from TRBV5-1 and TRBJ2-7. This CDR3 is 14 amino acids long. Germline CDR1 is SGHRS and CDR2 is YFSETQ. The CDR3 sequence: CASSSYGASYEQYF.

The chain links TRBV18 to TRBJ1-6; TCRdb proposes TRBD1, but this gene call is untestable without DNA. CDR1 KGHSH and CDR2 LQKENI come from the germline V gene. The CDR3 extends over 16 amino acids. CDR3 protein: CASSPRPGQGDSPLHF.

The chain links TRBV29-1 to TRBJ2-1; TCRdb names TRBD2, which stays unverified in the absence of DNA. Germline assignment: CDR1 SQVTM and CDR2 ANQGSEA. This CDR3 region has 16 residues. The chain's CDR3 is CSSPGLAGPTYNEQFF.

This chain uses TRBV29-1 with TRBJ2-7; the D call of TRBD1 rests on TCRdb alone, since no DNA is present to check it. The CDR3 contains 11 residues. Looked up from germline, CDR1 is SQVTM and CDR2 is ANQGSEA. CDR3 sequence: CSVNRNYEQYF.

V gene TRBV12-3 or TRBV12-4 combines with J gene TRBJ2-7. The CDR3 runs 12 residues. This CDR3 reads CASSFSFYEQYF.

V gene TRBV28 combines with J gene TRBJ2-3; as DNA is missing, the TRBD2 call by TCRdb cannot be tested. Per the germline V gene, CDR1 is MDHEN and CDR2 is SYDVKM. CDR3 length equals 15 residues. The CDR3 region is CASSLYKGPSDTQYF.

The chain recombines TRBV29-1 with TRBJ2-5; checking the TCRdb D call of TRBD2 is not possible without DNA. From germline, CDR1 is SQVTM and CDR2 ANQGSEA. The CDR3 contains 13 residues. This chain's CDR3 is CSVGGYNQETQYF.

The chain employs TRBV15 and TRBJ2-7; the TCRdb D gene call, TRBD2, has no DNA to confirm it. CDR1 is LNHNV, CDR2 YYDKDF, per germline (reference sequence). CDR3 size: 14 residues. CDR3 protein: CATRRGQVSYEQYF.

This chain joins TRBV29-1 and TRBJ1-2; the TCRdb D gene call, TRBD1, has no DNA to confirm it. This CDR3 region has 12 residues. The germline gives CDR1 SQVTM, CDR2 ANQGSEA. The CDR3 here is CSVSGDKAGYTF.

The chain uses TRBV5-4 and TRBJ2-7; TCRdb gives TRBD1 as the D gene, but with no DNA this cannot be confirmed. CDR1 and CDR2 from the germline V gene are SGHNT and YYREEE (reference sequence). This CDR3 comprises 12 residues. CDR3 protein: CASSFGTYEQYF.

The CDR3 is CSARDGEISPLHF. This sequence joins TRBV20-1 and TRBJ1-6. Germline CDR1 reads DFQATT; CDR2 reads SNEGSKA (reference sequence). The CDR3 is 13 amino acids.

The chain combines TRBV28 with TRBJ2-5; the TCRdb D gene call, TRBD2, has no DNA to confirm it. From germline, CDR1 is MDHEN and CDR2 SYDVKM. The CDR3 has 14 amino acids. The CDR3 here is CASSLTGGPETQYF.

The chain is built from TRBV5-1 and TRBJ1-1; lacking DNA, the TRBD1 call made by TCRdb goes unchecked. Germline CDR1 is SGHRS and CDR2 is YFSETQ. The CDR3 contains 14 residues. The CDR3 loop is CASSLGQGRTEAFF.